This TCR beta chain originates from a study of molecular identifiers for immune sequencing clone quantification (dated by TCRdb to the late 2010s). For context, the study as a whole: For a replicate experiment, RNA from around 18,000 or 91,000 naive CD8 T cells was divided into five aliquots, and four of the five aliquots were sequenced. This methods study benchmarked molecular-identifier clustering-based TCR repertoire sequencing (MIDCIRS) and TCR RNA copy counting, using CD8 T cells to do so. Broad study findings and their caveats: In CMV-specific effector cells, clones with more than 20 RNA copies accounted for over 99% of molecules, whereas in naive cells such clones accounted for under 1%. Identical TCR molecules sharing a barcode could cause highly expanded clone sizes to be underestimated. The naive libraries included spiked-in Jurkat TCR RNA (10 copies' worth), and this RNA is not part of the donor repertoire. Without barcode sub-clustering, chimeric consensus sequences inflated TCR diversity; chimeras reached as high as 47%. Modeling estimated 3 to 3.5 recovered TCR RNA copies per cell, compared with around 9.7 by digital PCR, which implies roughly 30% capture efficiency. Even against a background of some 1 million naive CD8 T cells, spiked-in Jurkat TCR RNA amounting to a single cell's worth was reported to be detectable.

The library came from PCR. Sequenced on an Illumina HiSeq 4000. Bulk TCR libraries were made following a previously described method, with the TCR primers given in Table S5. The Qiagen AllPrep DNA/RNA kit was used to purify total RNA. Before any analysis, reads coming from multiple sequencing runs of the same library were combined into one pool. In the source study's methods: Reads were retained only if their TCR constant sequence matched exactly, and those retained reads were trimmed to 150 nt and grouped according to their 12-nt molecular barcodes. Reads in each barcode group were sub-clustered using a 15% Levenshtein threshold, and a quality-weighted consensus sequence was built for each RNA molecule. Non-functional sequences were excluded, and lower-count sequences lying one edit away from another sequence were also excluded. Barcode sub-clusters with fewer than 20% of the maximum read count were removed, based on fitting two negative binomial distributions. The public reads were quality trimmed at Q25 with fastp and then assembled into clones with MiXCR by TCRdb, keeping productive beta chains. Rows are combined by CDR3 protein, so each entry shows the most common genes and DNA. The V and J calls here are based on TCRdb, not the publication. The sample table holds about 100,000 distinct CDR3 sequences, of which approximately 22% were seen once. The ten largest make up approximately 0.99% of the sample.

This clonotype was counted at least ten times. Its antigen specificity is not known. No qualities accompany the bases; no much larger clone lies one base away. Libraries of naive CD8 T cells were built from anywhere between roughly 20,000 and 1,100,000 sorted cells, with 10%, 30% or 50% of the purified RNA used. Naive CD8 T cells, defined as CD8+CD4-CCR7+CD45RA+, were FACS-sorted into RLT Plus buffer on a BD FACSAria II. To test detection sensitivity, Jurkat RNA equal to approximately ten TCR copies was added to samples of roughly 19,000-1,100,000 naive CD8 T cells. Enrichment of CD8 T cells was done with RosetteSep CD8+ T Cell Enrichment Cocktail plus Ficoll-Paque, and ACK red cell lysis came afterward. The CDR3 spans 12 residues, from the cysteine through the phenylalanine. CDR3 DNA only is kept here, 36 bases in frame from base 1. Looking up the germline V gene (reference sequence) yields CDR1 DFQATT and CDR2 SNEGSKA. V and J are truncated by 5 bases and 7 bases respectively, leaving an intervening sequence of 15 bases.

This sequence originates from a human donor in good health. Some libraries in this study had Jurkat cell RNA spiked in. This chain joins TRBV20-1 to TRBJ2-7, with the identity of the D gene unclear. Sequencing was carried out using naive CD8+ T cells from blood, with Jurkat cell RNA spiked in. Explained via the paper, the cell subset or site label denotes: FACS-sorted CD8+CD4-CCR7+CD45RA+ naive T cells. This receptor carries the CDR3 CSARLSGAEQYF. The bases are TGCAGTGCTCGACTCTCAGGCGCGGAGCAGTACTTC.